These T cell receptor beta chains were read from a single sample in a study of CD8 T cells in Susac syndrome. TCRdb used MiXCR to reprocess the immunoSEQ multiplex PCR reads, holding one entry per CDR3 protein. The sample carries about 73,000 distinct CDR3 sequences, approximately 94% recorded once. Material: CD8+ T cells from PBMCs. The receptors derive from a human donor with multiple sclerosis. Each CDR3 is given with its conserved first and last residue. D genes are given only for firm matches. Size is omitted from some rows. Given values are once, few, many or a class for expanded clones.

clone_size: -
v_call: TRBV6-2/TRBV6-3
j_call: TRBJ2-6
d_call: TRBD1
cdr3_nt: TGTGCCAGCAGTTACTTGGGGACAGGTATCTCTGGGGCCAACGTCCTGACTTTC
cdr3_aa: CASSYLGTGISGANVLTF

clone_size: -
v_call: TRBV7-9
j_call: TRBJ1-2
d_call: TRBD1
cdr3_nt: TGTGCCAGCAGAGTCACAGGGGGCAATAGTGGCTACACCTTC
cdr3_aa: CASRVTGGNSGYTF

clone_size: -
v_call: TRBV5-1
j_call: TRBJ2-2
d_call: TRBD2
cdr3_nt: TGCGCCAGCAGCTTAGCGGGAGTTGACACCGGGGAGCTGTTTTTT
cdr3_aa: CASSLAGVDTGELFF

clone_size: -
v_call: TRBV7-9
j_call: TRBJ1-2
d_call: -
cdr3_nt: TGTGCCAGCAGCTCACCGGTGGTCTATGGCTACACCTTC
cdr3_aa: CASSSPVVYGYTF

clone_size: -
v_call: TRBV30
j_call: TRBJ2-1
d_call: -
cdr3_nt: TGTGCCTGGAGTGCACTAGCACGGGAGAGCTCCTACAATGAGCAGTTCTTC
cdr3_aa: CAWSALARESSYNEQFF

clone_size: -
v_call: TRBV19
j_call: TRBJ1-1
d_call: TRBD1
cdr3_nt: TGTGCCAGTAGTCGAATCTATGCCGGGACAGGGAACACTGAAGCTTTCTTT
cdr3_aa: CASSRIYAGTGNTEAFF

clone_size: -
v_call: TRBV7-8
j_call: TRBJ2-5
d_call: -
cdr3_nt: TGTGCCAGCAGCTTAGGGACAGCGGTAGAGACCCAGTACTTC
cdr3_aa: CASSLGTAVETQYF

clone_size: -
v_call: TRBV4-1
j_call: TRBJ2-7
d_call: -
cdr3_nt: TGCGCCAGCAGCCAAGTGGTGGGGTTTTCCTACGAGCAGTACTTC
cdr3_aa: CASSQVVGFSYEQYF

clone_size: -
v_call: TRBV7-9
j_call: TRBJ2-7
d_call: TRBD1
cdr3_nt: TGTGCCAGCAGCTCTCAGGGGGCCGAGCAGTACTTC
cdr3_aa: CASSSQGAEQYF

clone_size: -
v_call: TRBV6-5
j_call: TRBJ2-3
d_call: -
cdr3_nt: TGTGCCAGCAGTCCCCCCGGGGAGTACACAGATACGCAGTATTTT
cdr3_aa: CASSPPGEYTDTQYF

clone_size: -
v_call: TRBV27
j_call: TRBJ2-7
d_call: -
cdr3_nt: TGTGCCAGCAGTTATGGTCCGAAATCCTACGAGCAGTACTTC
cdr3_aa: CASSYGPKSYEQYF

clone_size: -
v_call: TRBV27
j_call: TRBJ1-5
d_call: -
cdr3_nt: TGTGCCAGCAGTTTATCGGGGGGCCTTAATAGCAATCAGCCCCAGCATTTT
cdr3_aa: CASSLSGGLNSNQPQHF

clone_size: -
v_call: TRBV13
j_call: TRBJ2-7
d_call: -
cdr3_nt: TGTGCCAGCAGCTTAATTCGGGCGGAGGGCAACGAGCAGTACTTC
cdr3_aa: CASSLIRAEGNEQYF

clone_size: -
v_call: TRBV12-3/TRBV12-4
j_call: TRBJ1-1
d_call: TRBD1
cdr3_nt: TGTGCCATCCGGACAGGCGTGAACACTGAAGCTTTCTTT
cdr3_aa: CAIRTGVNTEAFF

clone_size: once
v_call: TRBV7-3
j_call: TRBJ2-7
d_call: TRBD2
cdr3_nt: TGTGCCAGCAGCCATGGGGGGGCCTACGAGCAGTACTTC
cdr3_aa: CASSHGGAYEQYF

clone_size: -
v_call: TRBV6-5
j_call: TRBJ1-1
d_call: -
cdr3_nt: TGTGCCAGCAGTTCCGGGGGATACACTGAAGCTTTCTTT
cdr3_aa: CASSSGGYTEAFF

clone_size: -
v_call: TRBV12-3/TRBV12-4
j_call: TRBJ2-1
d_call: -
cdr3_nt: TGTGCCAGCAGTTTGTCCGTCAATGAGCAGTTCTTC
cdr3_aa: CASSLSVNEQFF

clone_size: -
v_call: TRBV7-9
j_call: TRBJ1-2
d_call: TRBD1
cdr3_nt: TGTGCCAGCAGCTCGCTAGGGACAGGGGAAGGTGGCTACACCTTC
cdr3_aa: CASSSLGTGEGGYTF

clone_size: -
v_call: TRBV10-3
j_call: TRBJ1-1
d_call: TRBD1
cdr3_nt: TGTGCCACTTGGCCAGGGACAGGGGCTAGCGTTGAGGCTTTCTTT
cdr3_aa: CATWPGTGASVEAFF

clone_size: -
v_call: TRBV27
j_call: TRBJ2-1
d_call: -
cdr3_nt: TGTGCCAGCAGTCTCCAGGGCAATGAGCAGTTCTTC
cdr3_aa: CASSLQGNEQFF

clone_size: -
v_call: TRBV19
j_call: TRBJ1-2
d_call: -
cdr3_nt: TGTGCCAGTAGTATAACCCAGGGCAGTGGGCATGGCTACACCTTC
cdr3_aa: CASSITQGSGHGYTF

clone_size: -
v_call: TRBV5-4
j_call: TRBJ2-7
d_call: -
cdr3_nt: TGTGCCAGCAGCCCCGAAGGGTTTTCCTACGAGCAGTACTTC
cdr3_aa: CASSPEGFSYEQYF

clone_size: -
v_call: TRBV7-9
j_call: TRBJ2-3
d_call: TRBD2
cdr3_nt: TGTGCCGGCAAATCGGCGGGAGCATCAAATACGCAGTATTTT
cdr3_aa: CAGKSAGASNTQYF

clone_size: -
v_call: TRBV19
j_call: TRBJ2-1
d_call: -
cdr3_nt: TGTGCCAGTAGTCGGGGCGAGGGTCTAAGCTCCTACAATGAGCAGTTCTTC
cdr3_aa: CASSRGEGLSSYNEQFF

clone_size: -
v_call: TRBV9
j_call: TRBJ2-5
d_call: TRBD2
cdr3_nt: TGTGCCAGCAGTGAGAATGGACTAGCTATGTACCAAGAGACCCAGTACTTC
cdr3_aa: CASSENGLAMYQETQYF

clone_size: -
v_call: TRBV6-2/TRBV6-3
j_call: TRBJ2-2
d_call: -
cdr3_nt: TGTGCCAGCAGTTACGCAGGTCAGAACACCGGGGAGCTGTTTTTT
cdr3_aa: CASSYAGQNTGELFF

clone_size: -
v_call: TRBV6-2/TRBV6-3
j_call: TRBJ2-1
d_call: -
cdr3_nt: TGTGCCAGCAGTTACGCAGGTTTGCGCAATGAGCAGTTCTTC
cdr3_aa: CASSYAGLRNEQFF

clone_size: -
v_call: TRBV14
j_call: TRBJ2-1
d_call: TRBD2
cdr3_nt: TGTGCCAGCAGCCAAGAGACCCCCGGTAGCGGGAGCTCCTACAATGAGCAGTTCTTC
cdr3_aa: CASSQETPGSGSSYNEQFF

clone_size: -
v_call: TRBV5-1
j_call: TRBJ2-5
d_call: -
cdr3_nt: TGCGCCAGCAGCTTGGGGCCGACAGGTGGGGAGACCCAGTACTTC
cdr3_aa: CASSLGPTGGETQYF

clone_size: -
v_call: TRBV5-1
j_call: TRBJ2-4
d_call: -
cdr3_nt: TGCGCCAGCAGCTTGGTCGGGAGTCTAGCCAAAAACATTCAGTACTTC
cdr3_aa: CASSLVGSLAKNIQYF

clone_size: -
v_call: TRBV29-1
j_call: TRBJ1-2
d_call: -
cdr3_nt: TGCAGCGTCGAAGTAGTTGGCTACACCTTC
cdr3_aa: CSVEVVGYTF

clone_size: -
v_call: TRBV12-3/TRBV12-4
j_call: TRBJ1-5
d_call: TRBD1
cdr3_nt: TGTGCCAGCAGTTTACGAGGGACAGATCAGCCCCAGCATTTT
cdr3_aa: CASSLRGTDQPQHF

clone_size: few
v_call: TRBV5-1
j_call: TRBJ1-1
d_call: -
cdr3_nt: TGCGCCAGCAGCTTGGCCGCACTATCGAACACTGAAGCTTTCTTT
cdr3_aa: CASSLAALSNTEAFF

clone_size: -
v_call: TRBV21-1
j_call: TRBJ2-7
d_call: -
cdr3_nt: TGTGCCAGCAGAACCGGGACAGGGGTATTCTACGAGCAGTACTTC
cdr3_aa: CASRTGTGVFYEQYF

clone_size: -
v_call: TRBV6-5
j_call: TRBJ2-2
d_call: -
cdr3_nt: TGTGCCAGCAGTTACGGGAAGGGGACCGGGGAGCTGTTTTTT
cdr3_aa: CASSYGKGTGELFF

clone_size: -
v_call: TRBV9
j_call: TRBJ1-2
d_call: -
cdr3_nt: TGTGCCAGCAGCATCCCCGACGGGAACCGTTACGGCTACACCTTC
cdr3_aa: CASSIPDGNRYGYTF

clone_size: -
v_call: TRBV19
j_call: TRBJ2-1
d_call: TRBD2
cdr3_nt: TGTGCCAGTAGTAACATCCTAGCGGGGAATGAGCAGTTCTTC
cdr3_aa: CASSNILAGNEQFF

clone_size: -
v_call: TRBV19
j_call: TRBJ1-1
d_call: TRBD1
cdr3_nt: TGTGCCAGTAGCACTACAGGGGGAGGGACTGAAGCTTTCTTT
cdr3_aa: CASSTTGGGTEAFF

clone_size: -
v_call: TRBV27
j_call: TRBJ1-2
d_call: -
cdr3_nt: TGTGCCAGCAGTTTACTCCGCAGGGGACCTATTTATAACTATGGCTACACCTTC
cdr3_aa: CASSLLRRGPIYNYGYTF

clone_size: -
v_call: TRBV19
j_call: TRBJ2-5
d_call: -
cdr3_nt: TGTGCCAGTAGTATCGGTTACGGACAAGAGACCCAGTACTTC
cdr3_aa: CASSIGYGQETQYF

clone_size: -
v_call: TRBV6-5
j_call: TRBJ1-2
d_call: -
cdr3_nt: TGTGCCAGCGGAACGGAACCCGGATCTAACTATGGCTACACCTTC
cdr3_aa: CASGTEPGSNYGYTF

clone_size: -
v_call: TRBV6-2/TRBV6-3
j_call: TRBJ2-5
d_call: -
cdr3_nt: TGTGCCAGCACCGTTGCAAGGATCGAGACCCAGTACTTC
cdr3_aa: CASTVARIETQYF

clone_size: -
v_call: TRBV5-1
j_call: TRBJ2-1
d_call: TRBD2
cdr3_nt: TGCGCCAGCAGCTACCGCGGGAGCTCCTACAATGAGCAGTTCTTC
cdr3_aa: CASSYRGSSYNEQFF

clone_size: -
v_call: TRBV7-8
j_call: TRBJ1-4
d_call: -
cdr3_nt: TGTGCCAGCAGTACGATCCACGGGACAAGAATTGCAACTAATGAAAAACTGTTTTTT
cdr3_aa: CASSTIHGTRIATNEKLFF

clone_size: once
v_call: TRBV11-2
j_call: TRBJ2-7
d_call: TRBD1
cdr3_nt: TGTGCCAGCAGCTTGGACAGGGGTGGTTACGAGCAGTACTTC
cdr3_aa: CASSLDRGGYEQYF

clone_size: -
v_call: TRBV5-5
j_call: TRBJ2-1
d_call: -
cdr3_nt: TGTGCCAGCAGCCCCCGCGGGGCCGGGGATGAGCAGTTCTTC
cdr3_aa: CASSPRGAGDEQFF

clone_size: -
v_call: TRBV6-6
j_call: TRBJ1-5
d_call: -
cdr3_nt: TGTGCCAGCAGTTATGAAGTAGCCAATCAGCCCCAGCATTTT
cdr3_aa: CASSYEVANQPQHF

clone_size: -
v_call: TRBV27
j_call: TRBJ1-1
d_call: -
cdr3_nt: TGTGCCAGCCAGTCCCACACTGAAGCTTTCTTT
cdr3_aa: CASQSHTEAFF

clone_size: -
v_call: TRBV6-1
j_call: TRBJ2-1
d_call: -
cdr3_nt: TGTGCCAGCAGTGAAGCTCCGGACAACAATGAGCAGTTCTTC
cdr3_aa: CASSEAPDNNEQFF

clone_size: -
v_call: TRBV27
j_call: TRBJ1-6
d_call: TRBD1
cdr3_nt: TGTGCCAGCAGTTTAGGGACAGTATCCTATAATTCACCCCTCCACTTT
cdr3_aa: CASSLGTVSYNSPLHF

clone_size: -
v_call: TRBV7-9
j_call: TRBJ2-5
d_call: -
cdr3_nt: TGTGCCAGCCAGGGCGGAAGCGGGCCCGCCCAAGAGACCCAGTACTTC
cdr3_aa: CASQGGSGPAQETQYF

clone_size: -
v_call: TRBV29-1
j_call: TRBJ2-7
d_call: -
cdr3_nt: TGCAGCGTTGAAAGCGTTATGAGCGATACCTACGAGCAGTACTTC
cdr3_aa: CSVESVMSDTYEQYF

clone_size: -
v_call: TRBV29-1
j_call: TRBJ2-5
d_call: TRBD2
cdr3_nt: TGCAGCGTTGACCCCCTGCAGCGGGGGGCTCAAGAGACCCAGTACTTC
cdr3_aa: CSVDPLQRGAQETQYF

clone_size: -
v_call: TRBV19
j_call: TRBJ1-5
d_call: -
cdr3_nt: TGTGCCAGTAGTATCAAGGGGGTGAGGCCCCAGCATTTT
cdr3_aa: CASSIKGVRPQHF

clone_size: -
v_call: TRBV7-6
j_call: TRBJ1-1
d_call: -
cdr3_nt: TGTGCCAGCAGCTCCGCCCGGAACACTGAAGCTTTCTTT
cdr3_aa: CASSSARNTEAFF

clone_size: -
v_call: TRBV11-2
j_call: TRBJ2-7
d_call: TRBD1
cdr3_nt: TGTGCCAGCAGCTCGATATCCGGGACAGGGCCCCCGGAGCAGTACTTC
cdr3_aa: CASSSISGTGPPEQYF

clone_size: -
v_call: TRBV9
j_call: TRBJ1-1
d_call: -
cdr3_nt: TGTGCCAGCAGCGCCTGGGACCCCTCGGGCACTGAAGCTTTCTTT
cdr3_aa: CASSAWDPSGTEAFF